The 11 T cell receptor beta chains listed next were all sequenced from one sample in a study of prognosis after radiotherapy for stage I lung cancer. Genomic DNA was the source, and TCR beta CDR3 was amplified from it by two-round multiplex PCR. During first-round PCR, primers specific to each TRBV and TRBJ gene were used. Using its own MiXCR run on the multiplex PCR reads, TCRdb lists one record per CDR3 protein. The repertoire includes some 15,000 distinct CDR3 sequences, 55% to 65% of them detected once, and roughly 24% sits in the top ten. The sequencing used PBMCs, collected before or after stereotactic body radiation therapy (not recorded which). These receptors originate from a donor older than 45 with non-small cell lung cancer.

By share of the sample, this clonotype is medium-sized. This chain uses TRBV18 with TRBJ2-1; the D is unclear. Per the germline V gene, CDR1 is KGHSH and CDR2 is LQKENI. The CDR3 is 14 amino acids. The V end was cut by 3 bases, the J end by 6 bases, with 12 bases between. This CDR3 is CASSPDLSSNEQFF. The CDR3 nucleotides read TGTGCCAGCTCACCCGATCTTAGTAGCAATGAGCAGTTCTTC.

The V and J genes are TRBV20-1 and TRBJ2-1; 7 bases line up with TRBD2. Per the germline V gene, CDR1 is DFQATT and CDR2 is SNEGSKA (reference sequence). Trimming removed 6 bases from V and 2 bases from J; junction bases left unmatched: 13. CDR3 size: 16 residues. CDR3: CSAKRGGSRPYNEQFF. CDR3 bases: TGCAGTGCAAAGAGGGGCGGGAGTAGACCCTACAATGAGCAGTTCTTC.

In its sample, this clonotype is medium-sized. V and J are TRBV20-1 and TRBJ2-3; the D gene is possibly TRBD2 (6 bases). CDR1 and CDR2 (germline): DFQATT, SNEGSKA (reference sequence). The CDR3 consists of 13 residues. Trimming pared 5 bases from V and 5 bases from J, leaving 14 bases between. The CDR3 DNA follows: TGCAGTGCTCCATGGACTATTGGAGATACGCAGTATTTT. Translation: CSAPWTIGDTQYF.

The CDR3 sequence is CASSSGTGASQPQHF. For the CDR3, the DNA is TGTGCCAGCAGCTCCGGGACAGGGGCCAGTCAGCCCCAGCATTTT. The chain employs TRBV7-3 and TRBJ1-5, with 10 bases identical to TRBD1. Germline assignment: CDR1 SGHTA and CDR2 FQGTGA. The junction had 6 bases not matched to a gene; V was cut back by 4 bases and J by 6 bases. The CDR3 sequence is 15 residues long.

V is TRBV11-2 and J is TRBJ1-1, with D uncertain. V lost 0 bases and J 1 base, leaving 3 bases between the germline ends. Germline V gene data show CDR1 as SGHAT and CDR2 as FQNNGV. This CDR3 has 13 residues. In DNA, the CDR3 is TGTGCCAGCAGCTTAGATCCGAACACTGAAGCTTTCTTT. This translates into CASSLDPNTEAFF.

This rearrangement joins TRBV7-2 to TRBJ2-7; tentatively, D is TRBD1 (5 bases). The CDR3 runs to 14 residues. The germline gives CDR1 SGHTA, CDR2 FQGNSA. Trimming removed 3 bases from V and 0 bases from J, with 9 bases in between. CDR3 nucleotides: TGTGCCAGCAGCTTGGTTGACAGCTCCTACGAGCAGTACTTC. Amino acid sequence: CASSLVDSSYEQYF.

The V gene is TRBV19, the J gene TRBJ2-1; the D gene is possibly TRBD2 (6 bases). This CDR3 region has 19 residues. V was cut by 0 bases and J by 6 bases, with 24 bases left in between. From germline, CDR1 is LNHDA and CDR2 SQIVND (reference sequence). CDR3: CASSIEVPRFSGVVNEQFF. The DNA of the CDR3 is TGTGCCAGTAGTATAGAAGTCCCTCGGTTCTCGGGAGTCGTCAATGAGCAGTTCTTC.

This clonotype was recorded many times. V gene TRBV5-6 combines with J gene TRBJ2-7, with TRBD2 matching 7 bases. This CDR3 comprises 16 residues. CDR1 is SGHDT, CDR2 YYEEEE, per germline. V shed 0 bases and J 0 bases; nucleotides not matched to a gene: 6. Here the CDR3 reads CASSLGWGGYSYEQYF. The CDR3 coding sequence is TGTGCCAGCAGCTTGGGGTGGGGGGGATACTCCTACGAGCAGTACTTC.

Comment on this clonotype: The junction departs from germline at one end; a sequencing error may be responsible. CDR3 protein: CSWSAGQVSYEQYF. Written as DNA, the CDR3 is TGTTCCTGGAGTGCGGGACAGGTATCCTACGAGCAGTACTTC. This rearrangement joins TRBV30 to TRBJ2-7, with 8 bases identical to TRBD1. This CDR3 region has 14 residues. CDR1 is GTSNPN, CDR2 SVGIG, per germline (reference sequence).

The V gene is TRBV7-9, the J gene TRBJ1-1; TRBD1 agrees at 7 bases. V dropped 11 bases and J dropped 4; count of bases not matched to a gene: 10. The CDR3 totals 13 residues. The V gene's germline CDR1 is SEHNR and CDR2 FQNEAQ (reference sequence). The chain's CDR3 is CASGEGGITEAFF. For the CDR3, the DNA is TGTGCCTCCGGGGAAGGGGGCATCACTGAAGCTTTCTTT.

This clonotype was seen many times. The chain couples TRBV20-1 to TRBJ1-4; tentative D call: TRBD1 (6 bases). Germline V gene lookup returns CDR1 DFQATT and CDR2 SNEGSKA (reference sequence). V dropped 3 bases and J dropped 7 bases, with 15 bases sitting between them. The CDR3 runs to 14 residues. The CDR3 spells CSARVPGAGEKLFF. DNA of the CDR3: TGCAGTGCTAGGGTTCCGGGGGCAGGTGAAAAACTGTTTTTT.